This T cell receptor (beta chain) derives from a study of T cells in Graves' hyperthyroidism and ophthalmopathy. RNA transcripts gave rise to amplified TCR beta CDR3 regions. Researchers ran a first-round RT-PCR on the TCR CDR3 using the HTBI primer set. One entry per CDR3 protein, called by TCRdb with MiXCR from the multiplex PCR reads. The sample lists more than 550,000 distinct CDR3 sequences; about 19% were seen once. This CDR3 spans 15 amino acids. Deletions cut 5 bases from V and 4 bases from J, with 15 bases between. CDR1 is SGHVS and CDR2 is FQNEAQ in the germline V gene. Blood dates from first hyperthyroidism diagnosis, before any ophthalmopathy symptoms.

The chain has TRBV7-8 and TRBJ1-5, with a weak D call TRBD1 (5 bases). The sequence was obtained from a woman between 50 and 59 years old with Graves' hyperthyroidism that later progressed to Graves' ophthalmopathy. Sequencing was carried out using blood. CDR3 protein: CASSLDTTQNQPQHF. For the CDR3, the DNA is TGTGCCAGCAGCCTGGACACAACACAAAATCAGCCCCAGCATTTT.